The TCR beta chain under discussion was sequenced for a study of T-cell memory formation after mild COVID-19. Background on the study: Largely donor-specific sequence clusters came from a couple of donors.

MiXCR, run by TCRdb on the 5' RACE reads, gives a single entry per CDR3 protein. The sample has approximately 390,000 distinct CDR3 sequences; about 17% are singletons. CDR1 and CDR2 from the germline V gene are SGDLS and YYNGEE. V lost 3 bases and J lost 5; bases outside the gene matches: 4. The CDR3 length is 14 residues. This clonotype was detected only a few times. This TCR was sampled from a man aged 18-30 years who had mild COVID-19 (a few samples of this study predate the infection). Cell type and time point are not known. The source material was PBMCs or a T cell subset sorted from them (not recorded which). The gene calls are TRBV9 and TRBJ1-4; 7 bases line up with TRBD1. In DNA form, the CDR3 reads TGTGCCAGCAGCGGGGGACAGCAAAATGAAAAACTGTTTTTT. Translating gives CASSGGQQNEKLFF.